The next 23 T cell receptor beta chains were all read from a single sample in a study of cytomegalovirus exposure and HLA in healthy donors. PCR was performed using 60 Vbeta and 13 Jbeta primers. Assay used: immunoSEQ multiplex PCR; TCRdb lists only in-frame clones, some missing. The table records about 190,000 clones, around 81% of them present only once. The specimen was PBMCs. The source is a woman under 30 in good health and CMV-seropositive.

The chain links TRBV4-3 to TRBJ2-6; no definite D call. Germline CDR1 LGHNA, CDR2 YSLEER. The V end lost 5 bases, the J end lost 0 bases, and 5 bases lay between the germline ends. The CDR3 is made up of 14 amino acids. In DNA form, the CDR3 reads TGCGCCAGCAGCGAGCTCTCTGGGGCCAACGTCCTGACTTTC. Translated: CASSELSGANVLTF.

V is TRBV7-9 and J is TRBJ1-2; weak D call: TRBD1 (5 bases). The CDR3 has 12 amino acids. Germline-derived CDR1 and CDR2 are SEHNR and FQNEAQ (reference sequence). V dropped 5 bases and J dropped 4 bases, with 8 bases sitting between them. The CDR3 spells CASSADSYGYTF. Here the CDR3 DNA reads TGTGCCAGCAGCGCCGACAGCTATGGCTACACCTTC.

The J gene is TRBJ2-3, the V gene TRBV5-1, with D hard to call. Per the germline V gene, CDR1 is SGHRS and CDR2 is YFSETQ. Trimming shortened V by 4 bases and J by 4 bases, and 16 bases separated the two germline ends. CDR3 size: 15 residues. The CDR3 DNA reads TGCGCCAGCAGCATTTCAGAAAAGTTCCCAGATACGCAGTATTTT. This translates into CASSISEKFPDTQYF.

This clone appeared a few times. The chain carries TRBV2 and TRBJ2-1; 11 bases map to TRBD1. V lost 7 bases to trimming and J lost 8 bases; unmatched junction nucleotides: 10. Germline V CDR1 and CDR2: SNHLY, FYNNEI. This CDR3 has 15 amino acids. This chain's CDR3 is CASNLRDRGVYEQFF. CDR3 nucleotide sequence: TGTGCCAGCAACCTAAGGGACAGGGGGGTATATGAGCAGTTCTTC.

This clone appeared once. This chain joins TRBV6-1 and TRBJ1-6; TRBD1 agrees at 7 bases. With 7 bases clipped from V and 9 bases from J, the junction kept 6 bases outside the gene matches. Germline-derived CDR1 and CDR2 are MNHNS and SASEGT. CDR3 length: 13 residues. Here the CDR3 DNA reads TGTGCCAGCACTGGGACAGCATTTTCACCCCTCCACTTT. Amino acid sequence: CASTGTAFSPLHF.

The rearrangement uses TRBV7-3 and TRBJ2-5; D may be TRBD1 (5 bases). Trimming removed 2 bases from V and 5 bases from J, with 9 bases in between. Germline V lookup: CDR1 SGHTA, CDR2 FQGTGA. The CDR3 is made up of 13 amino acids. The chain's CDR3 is CASSLSPGETQYF. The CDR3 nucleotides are TGTGCCAGCAGCTTATCACCAGGGGAGACCCAGTACTTC.

CDR3: CASSSGQGFAGELFF. CDR3 nucleotide sequence: TGTGCCAGCAGCTCAGGACAGGGGTTCGCCGGGGAGCTGTTTTTT. This chain uses TRBV5-8 with TRBJ2-2, with 9 bases that match TRBD1. Germline lookup yields CDR1 SGHTS and CDR2 YDEGEE. The CDR3 contains 15 residues. After removal of 3 bases from V and 6 bases from J, the junction contained 6 bases not matched to a gene.

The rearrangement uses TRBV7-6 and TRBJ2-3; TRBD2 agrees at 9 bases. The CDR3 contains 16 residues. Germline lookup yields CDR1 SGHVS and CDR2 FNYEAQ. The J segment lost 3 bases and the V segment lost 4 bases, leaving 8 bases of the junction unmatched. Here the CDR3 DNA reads TGTGCCAGCAGCTCCCCTGCGGGGGGGCCGACAGATACGCAGTATTTT. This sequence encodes CASSSPAGGPTDTQYF.

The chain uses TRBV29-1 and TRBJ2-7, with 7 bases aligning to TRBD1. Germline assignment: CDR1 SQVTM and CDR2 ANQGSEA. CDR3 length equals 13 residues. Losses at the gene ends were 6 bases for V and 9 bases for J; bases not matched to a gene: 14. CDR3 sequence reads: CSVELDRASRQYF. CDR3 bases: TGCAGCGTCGAGTTAGACAGGGCTAGTAGGCAGTACTTC.

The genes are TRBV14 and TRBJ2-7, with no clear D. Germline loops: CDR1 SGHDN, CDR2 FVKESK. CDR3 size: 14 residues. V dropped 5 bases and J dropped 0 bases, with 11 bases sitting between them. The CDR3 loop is CASSSGYHSYEQYF. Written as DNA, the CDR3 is TGTGCCAGCAGCTCAGGATACCACTCCTACGAGCAGTACTTC.

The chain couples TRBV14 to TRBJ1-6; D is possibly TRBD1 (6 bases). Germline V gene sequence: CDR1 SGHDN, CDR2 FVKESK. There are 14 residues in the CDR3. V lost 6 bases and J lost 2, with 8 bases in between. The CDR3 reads CASSRQAYNSPLHF. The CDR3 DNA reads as TGTGCCAGCAGTCGACAGGCCTATAATTCACCCCTCCACTTT.

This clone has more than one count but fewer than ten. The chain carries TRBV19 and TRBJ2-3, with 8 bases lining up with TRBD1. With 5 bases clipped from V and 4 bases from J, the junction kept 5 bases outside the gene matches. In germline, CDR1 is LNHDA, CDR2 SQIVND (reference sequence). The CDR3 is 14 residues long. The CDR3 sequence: CASSLDRAADTQYF. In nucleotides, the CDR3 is TGTGCCAGTAGTCTGGACAGGGCCGCAGATACGCAGTATTTT.

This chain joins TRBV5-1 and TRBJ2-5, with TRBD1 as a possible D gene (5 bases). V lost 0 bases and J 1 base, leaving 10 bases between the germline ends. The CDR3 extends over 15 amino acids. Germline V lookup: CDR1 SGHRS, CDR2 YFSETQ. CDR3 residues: CASSLAAGIQETQYF. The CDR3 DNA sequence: TGCGCCAGCAGCTTGGCCGCAGGGATCCAAGAGACCCAGTACTTC.

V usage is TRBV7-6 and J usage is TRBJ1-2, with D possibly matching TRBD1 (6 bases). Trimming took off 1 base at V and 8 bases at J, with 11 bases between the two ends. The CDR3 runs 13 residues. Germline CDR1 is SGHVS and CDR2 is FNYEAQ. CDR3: CASSLDGGWGYTF. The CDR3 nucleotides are TGTGCCAGCAGCTTAGATGGGGGCTGGGGCTACACCTTC.

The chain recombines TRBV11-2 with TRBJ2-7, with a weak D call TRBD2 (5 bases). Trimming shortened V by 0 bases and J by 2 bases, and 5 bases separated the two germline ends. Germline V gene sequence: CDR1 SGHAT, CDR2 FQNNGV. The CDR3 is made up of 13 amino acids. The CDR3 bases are TGTGCCAGCAGCTTAGACGGGGCCTACGAGCAGTACTTC. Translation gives CASSLDGAYEQYF.

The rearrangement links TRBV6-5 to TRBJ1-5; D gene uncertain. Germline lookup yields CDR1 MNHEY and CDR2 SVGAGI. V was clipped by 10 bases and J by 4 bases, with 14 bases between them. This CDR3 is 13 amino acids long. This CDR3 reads CATSAQVNQPQHF. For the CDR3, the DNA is TGTGCCACCTCGGCTCAGGTGAATCAGCCCCAGCATTTT.

CDR3: CASSFRDSFSYEQYF. The CDR3 coding sequence is TGCGCCAGCAGCTTTAGGGACAGCTTCTCCTACGAGCAGTACTTC. The rearrangement uses TRBV5-1 and TRBJ2-7; TRBD1 matches 7 bases. The V and J ends lost 2 bases and 0 bases, in that order; junction bases with no gene match: 5. The CDR3 is made up of 15 amino acids. CDR1 is SGHRS, CDR2 YFSETQ, per germline.

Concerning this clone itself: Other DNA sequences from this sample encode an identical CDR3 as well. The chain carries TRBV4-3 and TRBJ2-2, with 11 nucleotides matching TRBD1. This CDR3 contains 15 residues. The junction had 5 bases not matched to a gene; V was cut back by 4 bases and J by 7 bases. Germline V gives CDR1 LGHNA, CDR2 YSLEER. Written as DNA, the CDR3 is TGCGCCAGCAGCCCAGGACAGGGGGCAGACGGGGAGCTGTTTTTT. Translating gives CASSPGQGADGELFF.

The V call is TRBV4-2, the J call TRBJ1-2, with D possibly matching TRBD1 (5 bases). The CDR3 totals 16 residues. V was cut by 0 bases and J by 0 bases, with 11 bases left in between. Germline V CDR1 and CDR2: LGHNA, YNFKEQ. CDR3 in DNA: TGTGCCAGCAGCCAAGATCAGGGCGGTTCTAACTATGGCTACACCTTC. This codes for CASSQDQGGSNYGYTF.

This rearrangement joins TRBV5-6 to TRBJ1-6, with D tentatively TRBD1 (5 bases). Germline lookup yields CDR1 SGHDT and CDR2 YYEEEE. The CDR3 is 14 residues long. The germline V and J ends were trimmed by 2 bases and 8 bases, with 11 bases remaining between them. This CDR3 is CASSFYLGDSPLHF. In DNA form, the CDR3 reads TGTGCCAGCAGCTTCTATCTAGGGGATTCACCCCTCCACTTT.

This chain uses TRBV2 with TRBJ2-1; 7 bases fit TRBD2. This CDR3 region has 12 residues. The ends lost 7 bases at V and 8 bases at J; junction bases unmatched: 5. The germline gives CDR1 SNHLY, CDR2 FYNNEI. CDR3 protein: CASNGGGYEQFF. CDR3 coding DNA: TGTGCCAGCAATGGGGGGGGATATGAGCAGTTCTTC.

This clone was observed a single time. CDR3 protein: CASSQQGGNQPQHF. The CDR3 region has the DNA TGTGCCAGCAGTCAACAGGGGGGCAATCAGCCCCAGCATTTT. The rearrangement links TRBV27 to TRBJ1-5; 8 nucleotides align to TRBD1. J gave up 2 bases and V 5 bases, and 2 bases lay outside the gene matches. The length of the CDR3 is 14 residues. Germline loops: CDR1 MNHEY, CDR2 SMNVEV (reference sequence).

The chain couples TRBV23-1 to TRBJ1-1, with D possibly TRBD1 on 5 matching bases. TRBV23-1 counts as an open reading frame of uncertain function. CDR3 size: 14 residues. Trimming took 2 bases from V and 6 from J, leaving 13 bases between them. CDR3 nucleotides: TGCGCCAGCAGTCAAAGGGCCAGGGCCCCTGAAGCTTTCTTT. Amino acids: CASSQRARAPEAFF.